These 21 T cell receptor beta chains were sequenced from one sample in a study of T-cell memory formation after mild COVID-19. TCRdb reprocessed the 5' RACE reads with MiXCR, giving one entry per CDR3 protein. The table lists around 300,000 distinct CDR3 sequences, approximately 14% of them singletons. Sequencing input: PBMCs or a T cell subset sorted from them (not recorded which). The source is a man younger than 30 who had mild COVID-19 (a few samples of this study predate the infection). Cell type and time point are not known.

This clonotype was observed a few times. The chain recombines TRBV20-1 with TRBJ1-1; D may be TRBD1 (6 bases). Germline CDR1 DFQATT, CDR2 SNEGSKA (reference sequence). The CDR3 is 15 residues long. Deletions cut 0 bases from V and 6 bases from J, with 17 bases between. CDR3 protein: CSAREGFSQGPEAFF. The CDR3, as DNA: TGCAGTGCTAGAGAAGGCTTCTCACAGGGACCTGAAGCTTTCTTT.

This chain joins TRBV7-2 and TRBJ2-5; D might be TRBD2 (5 bases). V shed 5 bases and J shed 5 bases, with 18 bases lying between them. The CDR3 covers 15 residues. Germline loops: CDR1 SGHTA, CDR2 FQGNSA. This CDR3 is CASSPGIRAWETQYF. The CDR3, as DNA: TGTGCCAGCAGCCCCGGGATTAGGGCGTGGGAGACCCAGTACTTC. Full variable domain (remainder filled in from reference TRBV7-2 and TRBJ2-5): GAGVSQSPSNKVTEKGKDVELRCDPISGHTALYWYRQSLGQGLEFLIYFQGNSAPDKSGLPSDRFSAERTGGSVSTLTIQRTQQEDSAVYLCASSPGIRAWETQYFGPGTRLLVL.

The rearrangement joins TRBV28 to TRBJ1-2, with D perhaps TRBD1 (5 bases). Trimming removed 7 bases at V and 3 bases at J, with 24 bases between. Germline V gene data show CDR1 as MDHEN and CDR2 as SYDVKM. The CDR3 is 17 residues long. The CDR3 DNA reads as TGTGCCAGCAATCCTTACGAAGGGGCAGGGTTTGACTATGGCTACACCTTC. This gives the protein CASNPYEGAGFDYGYTF.

In its sample, this clonotype was seen a few times. The rearrangement joins TRBV9 to TRBJ1-2; 7 bases are shared with TRBD1. CDR3 length: 16 residues. CDR1 and CDR2 (germline): SGDLS, YYNGEE. V lost 0 bases to trimming and J lost 2 bases; unmatched junction nucleotides: 7. CDR3 residues: CASSVDSQGSNYGYTF. The CDR3 nucleotides read TGTGCCAGCAGCGTAGACTCACAGGGGAGCAACTATGGCTACACCTTC.

This clonotype showed up many times. The chain employs TRBV28 and TRBJ2-7; 8 nucleotides agree with TRBD1. The germline V gene encodes CDR1 MDHEN and CDR2 SYDVKM. The CDR3 is made up of 15 amino acids. Trimming removed 5 bases from V and 4 bases from J; junction bases left unmatched: 10. CDR3 residues: CASSESGTGLYEQYV. The CDR3 DNA is TGTGCCAGCAGTGAATCGGGGACAGGCCTTTACGAGCAGTACGTC.

This clonotype was counted between two and nine times. The chain has TRBV12-3 or TRBV12-4 and TRBJ2-6, with D perhaps TRBD1 (6 bases). Trimming left V 5 bases short and J 3 bases short, with 17 bases between. The CDR3 spans 17 residues. CDR3 coding DNA: TGTGCCAGCAGTCCCCGGGACACCCTAGGTGGGGCCAACGTCCTGACTTTC. Its protein is CASSPRDTLGGANVLTF.

This clonotype was seen a few times. The chain carries TRBV27 and TRBJ2-7, with 9 bases that match TRBD1. The V and J ends lost 6 bases and 4 bases, in that order; junction bases with no gene match: 7. The CDR3 has 14 residues. In germline, CDR1 is MNHEY, CDR2 SMNVEV (reference sequence). The CDR3 loop reads CASRRGTGSYEQYV. The CDR3 DNA reads TGTGCCAGCAGACGGGGGACAGGGTCTTACGAGCAGTACGTC.

The chain uses TRBV4-1 and TRBJ2-6, with D possibly TRBD2 on 5 matching bases. Trimming stripped 4 bases from V and 2 bases from J, with 15 bases between. This CDR3 contains 17 residues. Germline V gene sequence: CDR1 MGHRA, CDR2 YSYEKL. This CDR3 is CASSPKGLGAGANVLTF. The CDR3 DNA is TGCGCCAGCAGCCCAAAGGGTCTCGGGGCTGGGGCCAACGTCCTGACTTTC.

The genes are TRBV11-1 and TRBJ2-2; 9 bases are a match to TRBD2. CDR1 is SGHAT, CDR2 FQDESV, per germline (reference sequence). J was trimmed by 6 bases and V by 5 bases; bases with no gene match: 4. This CDR3 spans 14 amino acids. CDR3 bases: TGTGCCAGCAGCCCGGGACTAGCCCCCGGGGAGCTGTTTTTT. Translating it yields CASSPGLAPGELFF.

J is TRBJ2-1 and V is TRBV5-1; maybe TRBD1 (6 bases). This CDR3 has 13 residues. Per germline, CDR1 SGHRS and CDR2 YFSETQ. Trimming removed 3 bases at V and 4 bases at J, with 8 bases between. CDR3 loop: CASSWDTYNEQFF. In DNA, the CDR3 is TGCGCCAGCAGCTGGGACACATACAATGAGCAGTTCTTC.

In its sample, this clonotype was seen a few times. V gene TRBV7-7 combines with J gene TRBJ2-2; a weak D match, TRBD1 (5 bases). The CDR3 covers 13 residues. Trimming took 5 bases from V and 2 from J, leaving 6 bases between them. Germline assignment: CDR1 SSHAT and CDR2 FNYEAQ (reference sequence). This chain's CDR3 is CASSRTNTGELFF. CDR3 bases: TGTGCCAGCAGCCGGACAAACACCGGGGAGCTGTTTTTT.

This clonotype has more than one count but fewer than ten. The rearrangement joins TRBV18 to TRBJ1-1, with D uncertain. Germline values: CDR1 KGHSH, CDR2 LQKENI. The CDR3 runs to 15 residues. Trimming shortened V by 3 bases and J by 1 base, and 12 bases separated the two germline ends. In nucleotides, the CDR3 is TGTGCCAGCTCACCCGGACGGGTCGAGAACACTGAAGCTTTCTTT. Its protein product is CASSPGRVENTEAFF.

In this sample, this clonotype turned up a few times. The V call is TRBV5-1, the J call TRBJ1-1; D may be TRBD1 (6 bases). Deletions cut 4 bases from V and 1 base from J, with 11 bases between. The CDR3 is made up of 14 amino acids. CDR1 SGHRS and CDR2 YFSETQ come from the germline V gene. CDR3 in DNA: TGCGCCAGCAGCCCCAGGGGACAGAACACTGAAGCTTTCTTT. The encoded protein is CASSPRGQNTEAFF.

This clonotype was found a few times. This chain connects TRBV6-5 to TRBJ1-6; D remains ambiguous. CDR3 length: 17 residues. Germline CDR1 and CDR2: MNHEY and SVGAGI. The V end was cut by 0 bases, the J end by 7 bases, with 16 bases between. The DNA for the CDR3 is TGTGCCAGCAGTTACTCGATCCCGGCGGCTGAAAATTCACCCCTCCACTTT. Its protein is CASSYSIPAAENSPLHF.

The rearrangement uses TRBV28 and TRBJ1-5; the match to TRBD1 covers 7 bases. The length of the CDR3 is 14 residues. Germline lookup yields CDR1 MDHEN and CDR2 SYDVKM. With V trimmed by 6 bases and J by 5 bases, 7 bases remained unmatched. CDR3 amino acids: CASRPGQGDQPQHF. For the CDR3, the DNA is TGTGCCAGCAGACCCGGGCAGGGGGATCAGCCCCAGCATTTT.

This clonotype was counted only a few times. The rearrangement uses TRBV6-5 and TRBJ1-2; 7 nucleotides match TRBD1. Per germline, CDR1 MNHEY and CDR2 SVGAGI. The CDR3 consists of 13 residues. V lost 7 bases, J lost 7 bases, and 9 bases stayed unmatched. The CDR3 sequence is CASIPDRRSGYTF. The DNA for the CDR3 is TGTGCCAGCATCCCGGACAGGAGGAGTGGCTACACCTTC.

This rearrangement joins TRBV7-3 to TRBJ2-1; TRBD2 is a possible D gene (6 bases). The germline V gene encodes CDR1 SGHTA and CDR2 FQGTGA. The CDR3 extends over 14 amino acids. With 5 bases removed from V and 6 bases from J, the gap between germline ends came to 14 bases. CDR3 in amino acids: CASSPLGGPNEQFF. As DNA, the CDR3 is TGTGCCAGCAGCCCCCTAGGAGGGCCCAATGAGCAGTTCTTC.

The chain carries TRBV12-3 or TRBV12-4 and TRBJ1-1; tentative D call: TRBD1 (6 bases). This CDR3 has 14 amino acids. V was clipped by 9 bases and J by 1 base, with 15 bases between them. CDR3: CASITGLGNTEAFF. The CDR3 nucleotides read TGTGCCAGTATTACAGGGCTCGGGAACACTGAAGCTTTCTTT.

The chain recombines TRBV6-2 or TRBV6-3 with TRBJ2-7; tentative D call: TRBD1 (6 bases). There are 13 residues in the CDR3. V lost 8 bases and J lost 3, with 14 bases in between. Germline V gives CDR1 MNHEY, CDR2 SVGEGT. CDR3 region: CASRRDIHYEQYV. CDR3 in DNA: TGTGCCAGCCGTCGGGACATACACTACGAGCAGTACGTC.

This clonotype is termed medium-sized. This sequence joins TRBV4-2 and TRBJ2-1; 12 bases fit TRBD2. The length of the CDR3 is 15 residues. With V trimmed by 1 base and J by 6 bases, 1 base remained unmatched. Looked up from germline, CDR1 is LGHNA and CDR2 is YNFKEQ. CDR3 DNA: TGTGCCAGCAGCCAAGCTAGCGGGGGGGCCAATGAGCAGTTCTTC. It yields the protein CASSQASGGANEQFF.

The genes are TRBV6-1 and TRBJ2-2; D is unresolved. Germline-derived CDR1 and CDR2 are MNHNS and SASEGT. The CDR3 is made up of 14 amino acids. V was pared by 5 bases and J by 4 bases, with 11 bases between. The CDR3 protein is CASSIGRVTGELFF. The CDR3, as DNA: TGTGCCAGCAGTATTGGACGGGTCACCGGGGAGCTGTTTTTT.